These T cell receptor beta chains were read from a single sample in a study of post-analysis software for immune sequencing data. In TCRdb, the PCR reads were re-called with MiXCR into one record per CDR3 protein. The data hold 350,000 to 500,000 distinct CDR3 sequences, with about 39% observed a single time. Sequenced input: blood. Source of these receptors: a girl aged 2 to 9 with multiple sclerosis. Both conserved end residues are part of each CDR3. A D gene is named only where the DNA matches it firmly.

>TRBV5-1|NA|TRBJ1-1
CASSGQEHMNTEAFF
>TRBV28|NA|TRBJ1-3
CASSSYSGNAIYF
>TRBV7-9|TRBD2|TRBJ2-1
CASSTAPGTSRSYEQFF
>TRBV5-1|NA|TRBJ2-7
CASSFLDGGSYEQYF
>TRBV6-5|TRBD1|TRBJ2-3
CASSEGTDRLGTQYF
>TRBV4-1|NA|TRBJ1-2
CASSQRQNYGYTF
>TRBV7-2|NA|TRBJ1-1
CASSFDTEAFF
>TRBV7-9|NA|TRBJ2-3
CASSLAVTDTQYF
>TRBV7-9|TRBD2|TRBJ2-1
CASSPGTSGTEEQFF
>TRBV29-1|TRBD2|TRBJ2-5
CSVHRLAGEGETQYF
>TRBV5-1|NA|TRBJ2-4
CASSLWSGENIQYF
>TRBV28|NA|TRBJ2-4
CASSLFTGLAKNIQYF
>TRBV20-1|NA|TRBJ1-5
CSARDKLGQPQHF
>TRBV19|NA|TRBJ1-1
CASSDARGTEAFF
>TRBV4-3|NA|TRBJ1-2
CASSTLQGYDYGYTF
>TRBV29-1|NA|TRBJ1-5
CSVGEGPAQPQHF
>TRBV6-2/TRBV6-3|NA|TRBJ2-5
CASGYQETQYF
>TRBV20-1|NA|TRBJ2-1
CSATRNSYNEQFF
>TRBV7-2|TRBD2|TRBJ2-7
CASSLLGEGQYF
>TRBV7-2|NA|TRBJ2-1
CASSLATGTYDEQFF
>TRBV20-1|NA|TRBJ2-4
CSARWGYIQYF
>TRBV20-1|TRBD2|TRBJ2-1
CSAPTSGGPSSYNEQFF
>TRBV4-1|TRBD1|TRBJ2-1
CASSHRTGGEEQFF
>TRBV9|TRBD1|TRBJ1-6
CASSVSRGQEPLHF
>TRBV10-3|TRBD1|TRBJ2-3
CAISSTGTGKTDTQYF
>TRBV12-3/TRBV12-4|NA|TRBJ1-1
CASSLRVGALFIDTEAFF
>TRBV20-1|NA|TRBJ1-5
CSAIWTANQPQHF
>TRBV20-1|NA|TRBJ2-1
CSANSLGAGATYNEQFF
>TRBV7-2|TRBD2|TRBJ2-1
CASSLRLAGAYNEQFF
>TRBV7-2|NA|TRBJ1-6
CASSASSYNSPLHF
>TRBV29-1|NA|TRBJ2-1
CSVATYVKTNNEQFF
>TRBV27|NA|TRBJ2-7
CASSLSFSHRAVEQYF
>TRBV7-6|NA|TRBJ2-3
CASSLYEDTQYF
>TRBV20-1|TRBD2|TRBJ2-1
CSARESGGGAAYNEQFF
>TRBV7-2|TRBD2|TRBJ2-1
CASSPGGRVDNEQFF
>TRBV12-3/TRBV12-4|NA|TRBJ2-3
CASSLVGGTDAQYF
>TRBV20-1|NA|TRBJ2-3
CSARVRSDTQYF
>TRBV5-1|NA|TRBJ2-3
CASSPQEPGMDTQYF
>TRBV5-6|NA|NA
CASSLTYTRFYEQYF
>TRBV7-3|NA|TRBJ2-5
CASSLGHSQGTQYF
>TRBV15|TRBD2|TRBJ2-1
CATRGGRERVYEQFF
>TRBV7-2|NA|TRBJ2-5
CASSLAGLQYF
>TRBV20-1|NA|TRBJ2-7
CSARGHRGGYEQYF
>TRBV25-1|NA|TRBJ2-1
CASRRLEGGQFF
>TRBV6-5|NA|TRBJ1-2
CASSSRPAYGYTF
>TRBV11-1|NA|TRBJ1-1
CASSPKGRNTEAFF
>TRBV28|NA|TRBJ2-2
CASDNSNTGELFF
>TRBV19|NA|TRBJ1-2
CASSISGSLYGYTF
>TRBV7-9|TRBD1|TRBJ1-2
CASTTTEGDSSNYGYTF
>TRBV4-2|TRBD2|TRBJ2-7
CASSRGTSVQSLYEQYF
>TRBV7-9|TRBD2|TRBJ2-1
CASSPPTSGYPHEQFF
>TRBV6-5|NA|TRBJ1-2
CASTQTANYGYTF
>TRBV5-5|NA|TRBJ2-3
CASSLAVTASTDTQYF
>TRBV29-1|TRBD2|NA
CSVGIPFPGLVNHNEQYF